The T cell receptor (beta chain) under discussion was sequenced for a study of blood T cell repertoires in COVID-19. Germline V gives CDR1 SEHNR, CDR2 FQNEAQ (reference sequence). Trimming removed 1 base at V and 2 bases at J, with 14 bases between. The CDR3 sequence is 16 residues long. Produced via immunoSEQ multiplex PCR; TCRdb's table is partial and in-frame only. Of about 310,000 clones listed, 80% to 90% are singletons. The rearrangement joins TRBV7-9 to TRBJ1-2; D possibly corresponds to TRBD1 (6 bases). Sequencing was carried out using PBMCs or T cells enriched from blood (not recorded which). The TCR originated in a young woman who had recovered from COVID-19. The DNA of the CDR3 is TGTGCCAGCAGCTTAGATGTAGCAGGGGTGAACTATGGCTACACCTTC. This sequence encodes CASSLDVAGVNYGYTF.